The entry below gives a single T cell receptor (beta chain) sequence along with its context. The data were produced by immunoSEQ multiplex PCR, yet TCRdb's version contains in-frame clones alone and is incomplete. The sample contains roughly 200,000 clones, approximately 90% of which appear only once. The germline gives CDR1 MGHDK, CDR2 SYGVNS. The CDR3 contains 15 residues. The V gene lost 4 bases and the J gene lost 5 bases, with 17 bases spanning the gap. This entry belongs to a study of blood T cell repertoires in COVID-19. Cohort placement rested on clinical history that participants reported themselves. Two negative PCRs, clearance, or symptom resolution characterized the recovered Cohort 3 donors.

The chain uses TRBV25-1 and TRBJ2-5; tentative D call: TRBD1 (7 bases). Material for sequencing was PBMCs or T cells enriched from blood (not recorded which). This TCR was recovered from a man aged 25-45 years who had recovered from COVID-19. The CDR3 loop reads CASSAPGGQWETQYF. The CDR3 nucleotides read TGTGCCAGCAGTGCCCCAGGGGGGCAGTGGGAGACCCAGTACTTC.